Below, 26 T cell receptor beta chains from the same sample are listed, as sequenced in a study of shared clonotypes between healthy human individuals. Sequencing used immunoSEQ multiplex PCR; TCRdb keeps in-frame clones, though not all of them. The table shows approximately 1.5 million clones, with approximately 98.5% occurring only once. The sequenced material came from naive CD4+ T cells sorted from blood. Specified subset: CD45RA+ positively selected. The receptors originated from a man aged 25-45 years in good health.

This clone was seen once. V gene TRBV9 combines with J gene TRBJ2-1, with 12 bases identical to TRBD1. The CDR3 length is 17 residues. V was clipped by 4 bases and J by 6 bases; unmatched bases: 11. From germline, CDR1 is SGDLS and CDR2 YYNGEE. The CDR3 protein is CASSPYSGTGGLNEQFF. The CDR3 nucleotides read TGTGCCAGCAGCCCATACTCCGGGACAGGGGGCCTCAATGAGCAGTTCTTC.

The gene calls are TRBV9 and TRBJ2-7; 10 bases map to TRBD1. CDR1 and CDR2 (germline): SGDLS, YYNGEE. CDR3 size: 15 residues. With V trimmed by 5 bases and J by 2 bases, 7 bases remained unmatched. The chain's CDR3 is CASSGSGTGAYEQYF. CDR3 nucleotides: TGTGCCAGCAGTGGATCCGGGACAGGGGCCTACGAGCAGTACTTC.

The chain is built from TRBV5-1 and TRBJ2-7; 10 bases match TRBD1. J lost 7 bases, V lost 6 bases, and 10 bases had no gene match. This CDR3 has 14 residues. From germline, CDR1 is SGHRS and CDR2 YFSETQ. CDR3 protein: CASTGTGAAREQYF. The CDR3 DNA is TGCGCCAGCACCGGGACAGGGGCAGCAAGAGAGCAGTACTTC.

V gene TRBV9 combines with J gene TRBJ2-5, with a possible D match to TRBD2 (5 bases). The V end was cut by 0 bases, the J end by 5 bases, with 8 bases between. The germline V gene encodes CDR1 SGDLS and CDR2 YYNGEE. This CDR3 has 13 amino acids. CDR3: CASSVGLRETQYF. The CDR3 DNA reads as TGTGCCAGCAGCGTAGGACTAAGGGAGACCCAGTACTTC. Complete variable domain (other parts from reference TRBV9 and TRBJ2-5): DSGVTQTPKHLITATGQRVTLRCSPRSGDLSVYWYQQSLDQGLQFLIQYYNGEERAKGNILERFSAQQFPDLHSELNLSSLELGDSALYFCASSVGLRETQYFGPGTRLLVL.

The rearrangement uses TRBV5-6 and TRBJ2-3; 11 bases align to TRBD2. The trim removed 1 base at V and 4 bases at J, leaving 5 bases unmatched. This CDR3 comprises 16 residues. The germline V gene has CDR1 SGHDT and CDR2 YYEEEE. CDR3 region: CASSLLLAGGPDTQYF. In DNA form, the CDR3 reads TGTGCCAGCAGCTTGCTCCTAGCGGGAGGACCAGATACGCAGTATTTT.

The chain recombines TRBV5-1 with TRBJ2-1; tentatively, D is TRBD1 (5 bases). This CDR3 has 15 residues. Trimming removed 4 bases from V and 3 bases from J, with 14 bases in between. Germline assignment: CDR1 SGHRS and CDR2 YFSETQ. CDR3 sequence reads: CASSLSTQVYNEQFF. For the CDR3, the DNA is TGCGCCAGCAGCCTCTCGACACAGGTCTACAATGAGCAGTTCTTC.

The chain is built from TRBV30 and TRBJ2-3; no definite D call. The CDR3 is 16 residues long. V was shortened by 0 bases and J by 0 bases, with 13 bases between the two germline ends. Germline lookup yields CDR1 GTSNPN and CDR2 SVGIG (reference sequence). CDR3 protein: CAWSVVGSSSTDTQYF. The CDR3 DNA sequence: TGTGCCTGGAGTGTTGTAGGATCCTCTAGCACAGATACGCAGTATTTT.

This chain joins TRBV10-2 and TRBJ1-1; perhaps TRBD1 as D (6 bases). V shed 0 bases and J shed 4 bases, with 12 bases lying between them. Germline V gene data show CDR1 as WSHSY and CDR2 as SAAADI. This CDR3 spans 15 amino acids. CDR3 protein: CASSESQGWGTEAFF. Written as DNA, the CDR3 is TGCGCCAGCAGTGAGTCACAGGGCTGGGGCACTGAAGCTTTCTTT.

This chain uses TRBV2 with TRBJ1-5; D might be TRBD1 (6 bases). Trimming cost V 3 bases and J 6 bases, with 21 bases left between them. Germline CDR1 reads SNHLY; CDR2 reads FYNNEI. This CDR3 spans 17 amino acids. CDR3 in DNA: TGTGCCAGCAGTGAGGGCCGGGGGCGCGGCGGTACTCAGCCCCAGCATTTT. This gives the protein CASSEGRGRGGTQPQHF. The whole variable domain, filled in from reference TRBV2 and TRBJ1-5, reads EPEVTQTPSHQVTQMGQEVILRCVPISNHLYFYWYRQILGQKVEFLVSFYNNEISEKSEIFDDQFSVERPDGSNFTLKIRSTKLEDSAMYFCASSEGRGRGGTQPQHFGDGTRLSIL.

The rearrangement uses TRBV2 and TRBJ1-2; TRBD1 aligns across 10 bases. In germline, CDR1 is SNHLY, CDR2 FYNNEI. J gave up 7 bases and V 8 bases, and 7 bases lay outside the gene matches. This CDR3 is built from 13 residues. This CDR3 is CASRPGTGVGYTF. The CDR3 DNA sequence: TGTGCCAGCCGTCCCGGGACAGGGGTTGGCTACACCTTC.

This clone was seen a single time. This sequence joins TRBV4-3 and TRBJ2-1; tentatively, D is TRBD1 or TRBD2 (5 bases each). Deletions cut 1 base from V and 10 bases from J, with 14 bases between. The CDR3 is made up of 14 amino acids. Germline lookup yields CDR1 LGHNA and CDR2 YSLEER. The CDR3 region is CASSQVDGGNEQFF. The CDR3 coding sequence is TGCGCCAGCAGCCAAGTCGATGGGGGTAACGAGCAGTTCTTC.

The DNA of the CDR3 is TGTGCCAGCAGCTTTTGGGCTAGCGGGAGGGGGACCACCGGGGAGCTGTTTTTT. It is translated as CASSFWASGRGTTGELFF. V usage is TRBV5-4 and J usage is TRBJ2-2; 12 positions match TRBD2. Germline lookup yields CDR1 SGHNT and CDR2 YYREEE (reference sequence). This CDR3 comprises 18 residues. J was trimmed by 4 bases and V by 2 bases; bases with no gene match: 9.

This rearrangement joins TRBV18 to TRBJ2-7; D is perhaps TRBD1 (6 bases). The germline CDR1 and CDR2 sequences are KGHSH and LQKENI. V was shortened by 0 bases and J by 4 bases, with 13 bases between the two germline ends. CDR3 length: 15 residues. CDR3 in DNA: TGTGCCAGCTCACCACCGCCGGACAGTAAATACGAGCAGTACTTC. Its protein product is CASSPPPDSKYEQYF.

The chain carries TRBV2 and TRBJ2-7; a possible D gene is TRBD1 (6 bases). Deletions cut 6 bases from V and 2 bases from J, with 14 bases between. The V gene's germline CDR1 is SNHLY and CDR2 FYNNEI. This CDR3 is 14 amino acids long. CDR3 sequence: CASRPGTIPYEQYF. CDR3 DNA sequence: TGTGCCAGCAGACCCGGGACAATACCCTACGAGCAGTACTTC.

The chain joins TRBV19 to TRBJ1-2; 9 bases fit TRBD1. The CDR3 runs to 13 residues. The trim removed 3 bases at V and 7 bases at J, leaving 3 bases unmatched. Germline V gene lookup returns CDR1 LNHDA and CDR2 SQIVND (reference sequence). CDR3 coding DNA: TGTGCCAGTAGTATTGGGACAGGGTCTGGCTACACCTTC. It yields the protein CASSIGTGSGYTF.

The V gene is TRBV5-1, the J gene TRBJ2-1, with 7 bases that match TRBD1. With V trimmed by 2 bases and J by 3 bases, 5 bases remained unmatched. The germline V gene encodes CDR1 SGHRS and CDR2 YFSETQ. CDR3 length equals 15 residues. The CDR3 nucleotides are TGCGCCAGCAGCTTTGACAGGGTTGTCTACAATGAGCAGTTCTTC. Protein product: CASSFDRVVYNEQFF.

The chain has TRBV4-1 and TRBJ2-3; D unclear. This CDR3 is 13 amino acids long. With 5 bases removed from V and 6 bases from J, the gap between germline ends came to 12 bases. Germline V CDR1 and CDR2: MGHRA, YSYEKL. In DNA form, the CDR3 reads TGCGCCAGCAGCTTATTGGGCCCGGATACGCAGTATTTT. It encodes CASSLLGPDTQYF.

The chain couples TRBV28 to TRBJ1-5, with D possibly being TRBD1 (5 bases). Per germline, CDR1 MDHEN and CDR2 SYDVKM. V was trimmed by 7 bases and J by 4 bases, leaving 17 bases between them. This CDR3 has 15 residues. CDR3 sequence: CASIGGRIKNQPQHF. Written as DNA, the CDR3 is TGTGCCAGCATTGGGGGACGGATTAAGAATCAGCCCCAGCATTTT.

The chain uses TRBV28 and TRBJ2-5; D call uncertain. V shed 4 bases and J shed 5 bases, with 11 bases lying between them. CDR1 is MDHEN and CDR2 is SYDVKM in the germline V gene. The CDR3 runs to 13 residues. In DNA, the CDR3 is TGTGCCAGCAGTTCCCGGATCCCCGAGACCCAGTACTTC. Translated: CASSSRIPETQYF.

V gene TRBV11-3 combines with J gene TRBJ2-1; D tentatively reads TRBD1 or TRBD2 (5 bases each). Germline CDR1 reads SGHNT; CDR2 reads YENEEA. The CDR3 is 19 residues long. Trimming took 2 bases from V and 6 from J, leaving 26 bases between them. CDR3 sequence: CASSLRRGELAGQGNEQFF. The CDR3 coding sequence is TGTGCCAGCAGCTTACGTCGGGGTGAGCTGGCGGGTCAGGGCAATGAGCAGTTCTTC.

V and J are TRBV29-1 and TRBJ2-7; 10 bases are a match to TRBD2. Germline CDR1 SQVTM, CDR2 ANQGSEA. The length of the CDR3 is 14 residues. Trimming took 6 bases from V and 3 from J; bases not matched to a gene: 8. The CDR3 reads CSVKPSGSNYEQYF. CDR3 in DNA: TGCAGCGTGAAACCTAGCGGGAGTAACTACGAGCAGTACTTC.

The chain is built from TRBV29-1 and TRBJ2-7; 11 bases are a match to TRBD1. The CDR3 is 15 residues long. The germline V gene has CDR1 SQVTM and CDR2 ANQGSEA. V lost 5 bases, J lost 2 bases, and 8 bases stayed unmatched. The CDR3 spells CSVTMGQGDTYEQYF. The CDR3 DNA is TGCAGCGTTACAATGGGACAGGGGGATACCTACGAGCAGTACTTC.

The CDR3 DNA follows: TGCGCCAGCAGCGCTCAGGGGAATACCGATACGCAGTATTTT. Translated: CASSAQGNTDTQYF. The J gene is TRBJ2-3, the V gene TRBV5-1; tentative D call: TRBD1 (6 bases). Trimming removed 4 bases at V and 6 bases at J, with 15 bases between. CDR3 size: 14 residues. Germline CDR1 is SGHRS and CDR2 is YFSETQ.

V gene TRBV5-1 combines with J gene TRBJ1-4, with a possible D match to TRBD1 (5 bases). Germline CDR1 reads SGHRS; CDR2 reads YFSETQ. The CDR3 consists of 15 residues. V lost 6 bases to trimming and J lost 4 bases, with 16 bases between them. The CDR3 DNA follows: TGCGCCAGCACCACCAGGGACGGAGTTAATGAAAAACTGTTTTTT. It yields the protein CASTTRDGVNEKLFF.

The chain is built from TRBV6-1 and TRBJ2-3, with 11 bases matching TRBD1. The CDR3 runs to 15 residues. Trimming removed 3 bases from V and 5 bases from J; junction bases left unmatched: 4. From germline, CDR1 is MNHNS and CDR2 SASEGT. The DNA for the CDR3 is TGTGCCAGCAGTGATGGACAGGGGGCCGGAGATACGCAGTATTTT. Translating gives CASSDGQGAGDTQYF.

This clone was seen only once. The chain carries TRBV28 and TRBJ2-7, with 7 bases identical to TRBD2. There are 15 residues in the CDR3. V lost 2 bases to trimming and J lost 1 base; unmatched junction nucleotides: 5. CDR1 and CDR2 from the germline V gene are MDHEN and SYDVKM. The CDR3 loop reads CASSLMRERSYEQYF. CDR3 nucleotide sequence: TGTGCCAGCAGTTTAATGCGGGAGCGATCCTACGAGCAGTACTTC.